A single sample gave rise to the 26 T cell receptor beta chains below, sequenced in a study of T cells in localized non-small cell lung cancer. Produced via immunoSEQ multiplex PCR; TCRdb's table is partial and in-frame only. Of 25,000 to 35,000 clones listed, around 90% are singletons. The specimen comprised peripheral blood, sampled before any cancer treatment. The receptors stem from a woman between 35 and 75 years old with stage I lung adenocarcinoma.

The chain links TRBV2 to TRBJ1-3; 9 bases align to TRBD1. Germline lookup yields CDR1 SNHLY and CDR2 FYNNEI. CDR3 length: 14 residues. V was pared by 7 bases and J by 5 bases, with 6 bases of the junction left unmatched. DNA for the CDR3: TGTGCCAGCACCCCGGACAGGGGCCGAAACACCATATATTTT. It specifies CASTPDRGRNTIYF.

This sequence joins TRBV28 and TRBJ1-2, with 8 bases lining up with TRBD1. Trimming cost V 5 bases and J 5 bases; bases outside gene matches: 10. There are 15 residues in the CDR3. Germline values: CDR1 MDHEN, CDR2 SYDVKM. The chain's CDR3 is CASSLQTGEFYGYTF. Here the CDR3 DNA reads TGTGCCAGCAGTCTCCAGACAGGGGAATTTTATGGCTACACCTTC.

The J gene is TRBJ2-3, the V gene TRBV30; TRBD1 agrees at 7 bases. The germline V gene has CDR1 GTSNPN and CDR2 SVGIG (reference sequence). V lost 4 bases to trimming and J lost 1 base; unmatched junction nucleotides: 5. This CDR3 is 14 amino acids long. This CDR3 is CAWIHGTGTDTQYF. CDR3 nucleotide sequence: TGTGCCTGGATCCACGGGACAGGCACAGATACGCAGTATTTT.

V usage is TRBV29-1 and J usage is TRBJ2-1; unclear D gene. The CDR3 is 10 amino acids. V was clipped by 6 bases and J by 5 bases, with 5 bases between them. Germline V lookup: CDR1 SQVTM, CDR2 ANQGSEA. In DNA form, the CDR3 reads TGCAGCGTGTACCACAATGAGCAGTTCTTC. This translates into CSVYHNEQFF.

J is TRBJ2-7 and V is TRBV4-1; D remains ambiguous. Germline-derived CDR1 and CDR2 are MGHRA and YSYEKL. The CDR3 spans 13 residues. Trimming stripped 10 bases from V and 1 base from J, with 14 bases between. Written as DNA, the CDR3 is TGCGCCATCCCGTGCGACGTATCCTACGAGCAGTACTTC. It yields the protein CAIPCDVSYEQYF.

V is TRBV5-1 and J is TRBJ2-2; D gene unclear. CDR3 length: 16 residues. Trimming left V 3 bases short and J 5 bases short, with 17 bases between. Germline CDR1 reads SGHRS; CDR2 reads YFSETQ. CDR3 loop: CASSSSPPMGTGELFF. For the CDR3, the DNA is TGCGCCAGCAGCTCCTCACCTCCTATGGGGACCGGGGAGCTGTTTTTT.

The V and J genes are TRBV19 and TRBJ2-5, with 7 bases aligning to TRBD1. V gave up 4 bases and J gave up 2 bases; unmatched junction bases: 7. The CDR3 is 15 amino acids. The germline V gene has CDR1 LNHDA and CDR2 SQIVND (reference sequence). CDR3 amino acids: CASSTGTVEQETQYF. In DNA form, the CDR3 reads TGTGCCAGTAGTACCGGGACAGTCGAGCAAGAGACCCAGTACTTC.

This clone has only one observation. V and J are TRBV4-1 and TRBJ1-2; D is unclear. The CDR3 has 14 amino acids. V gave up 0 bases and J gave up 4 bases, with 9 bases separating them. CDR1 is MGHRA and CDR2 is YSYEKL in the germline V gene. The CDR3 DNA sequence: TGCGCCAGCAGCCAAGATCAATCCGGCTATGGCTACACCTTC. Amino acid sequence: CASSQDQSGYGYTF.

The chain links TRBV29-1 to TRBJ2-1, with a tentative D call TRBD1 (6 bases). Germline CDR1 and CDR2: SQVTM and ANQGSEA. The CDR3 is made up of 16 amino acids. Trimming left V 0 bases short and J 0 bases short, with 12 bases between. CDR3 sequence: CSVEDGGLSSYNEQFF. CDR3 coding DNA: TGCAGCGTTGAAGATGGGGGCTTGAGCTCCTACAATGAGCAGTTCTTC.

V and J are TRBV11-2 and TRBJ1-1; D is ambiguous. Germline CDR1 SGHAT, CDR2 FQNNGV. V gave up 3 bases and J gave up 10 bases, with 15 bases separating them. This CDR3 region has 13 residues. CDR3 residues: CASSFEPFRGAFF. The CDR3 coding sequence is TGTGCCAGCAGCTTTGAGCCATTTCGGGGAGCTTTCTTT.

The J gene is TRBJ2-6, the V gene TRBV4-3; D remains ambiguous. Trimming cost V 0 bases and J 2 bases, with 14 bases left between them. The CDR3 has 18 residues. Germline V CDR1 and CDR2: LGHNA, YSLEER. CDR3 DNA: TGCGCCAGCAGCCAAGATGACGGCTTATCTGCTGGGGCCAACGTCCTGACTTTC. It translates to CASSQDDGLSAGANVLTF.

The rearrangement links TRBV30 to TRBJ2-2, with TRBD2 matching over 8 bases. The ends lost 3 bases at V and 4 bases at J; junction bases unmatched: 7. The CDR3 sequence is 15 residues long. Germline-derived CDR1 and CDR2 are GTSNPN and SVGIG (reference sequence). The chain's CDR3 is CAWSRTSSPTGELFF. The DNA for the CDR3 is TGTGCCTGGAGCCGGACTAGCAGCCCCACCGGGGAGCTGTTTTTT. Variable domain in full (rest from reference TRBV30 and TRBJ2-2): SQTIHQWPATLVQPVGSPLSLECTVEGTSNPNLYWYRQAAGRGLQLLFYSVGIGQISSEVPQNLSASRPQDRQFILSSKKLLLSDSGFYLCAWSRTSSPTGELFFGEGSRLTVL.

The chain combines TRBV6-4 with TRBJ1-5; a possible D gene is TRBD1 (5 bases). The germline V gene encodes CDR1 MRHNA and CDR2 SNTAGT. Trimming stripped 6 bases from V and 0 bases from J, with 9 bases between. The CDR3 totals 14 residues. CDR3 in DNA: TGTGCCAGCAGCAGGGAGTATAGCAATCAGCCCCAGCATTTT. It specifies CASSREYSNQPQHF.

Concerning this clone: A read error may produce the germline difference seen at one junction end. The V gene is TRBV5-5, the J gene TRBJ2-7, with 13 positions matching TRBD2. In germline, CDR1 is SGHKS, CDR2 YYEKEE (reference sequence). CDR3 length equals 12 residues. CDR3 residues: CASSRTSGSFCF. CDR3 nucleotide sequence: TGTGCCAGCAGCCGGACTAGCGGGAGCTTCTGCTTC.

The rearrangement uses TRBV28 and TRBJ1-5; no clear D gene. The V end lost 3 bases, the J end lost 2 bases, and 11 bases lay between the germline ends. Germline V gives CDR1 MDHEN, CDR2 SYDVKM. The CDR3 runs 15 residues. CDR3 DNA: TGTGCCAGCAGTTTTATCTCCGGGGGCAATCAGCCCCAGCATTTT. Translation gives CASSFISGGNQPQHF.

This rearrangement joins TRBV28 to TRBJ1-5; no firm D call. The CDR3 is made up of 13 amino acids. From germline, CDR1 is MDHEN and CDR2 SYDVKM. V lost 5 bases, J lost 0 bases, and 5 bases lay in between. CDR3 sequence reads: CASSPDSNQPQHF. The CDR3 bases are TGTGCCAGCAGTCCAGATAGCAATCAGCCCCAGCATTTT. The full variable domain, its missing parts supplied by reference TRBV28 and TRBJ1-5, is DVKVTQSSRYLVKRTGEKVFLECVQDMDHENMFWYRQDPGLGLRLIYFSYDVKMKEKGDIPEGYSVSREKKERFSLILESASTNQTSMYLCASSPDSNQPQHFGDGTRLSIL.

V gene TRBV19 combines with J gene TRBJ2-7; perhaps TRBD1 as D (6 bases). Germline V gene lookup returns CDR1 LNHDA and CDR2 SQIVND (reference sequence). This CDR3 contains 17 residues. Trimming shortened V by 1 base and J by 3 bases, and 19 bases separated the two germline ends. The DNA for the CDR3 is TGTGCCAGTAGTATAGTTTACCTAGGACAGAGCCTCTACGAGCAGTACTTC. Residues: CASSIVYLGQSLYEQYF.

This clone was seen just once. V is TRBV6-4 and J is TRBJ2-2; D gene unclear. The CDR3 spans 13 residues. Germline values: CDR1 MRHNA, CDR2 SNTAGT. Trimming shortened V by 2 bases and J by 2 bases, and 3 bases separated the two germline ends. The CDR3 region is CASSDKNTGELFF. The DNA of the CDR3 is TGTGCCAGCAGTGACAAAAACACCGGGGAGCTGTTTTTT.

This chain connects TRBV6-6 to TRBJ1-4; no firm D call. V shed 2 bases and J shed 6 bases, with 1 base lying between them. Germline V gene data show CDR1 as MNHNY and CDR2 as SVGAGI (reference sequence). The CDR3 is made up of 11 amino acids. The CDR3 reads CASSYDEKLFF. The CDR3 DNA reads TGTGCCAGCAGTTACGATGAAAAACTGTTTTTT.

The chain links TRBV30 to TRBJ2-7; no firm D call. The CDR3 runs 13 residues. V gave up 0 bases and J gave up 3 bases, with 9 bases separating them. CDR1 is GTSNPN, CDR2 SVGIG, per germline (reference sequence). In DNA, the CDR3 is TGTGCCTGGAGTGTAGGGCGGAGCTACGAGCAGTACTTC. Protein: CAWSVGRSYEQYF.

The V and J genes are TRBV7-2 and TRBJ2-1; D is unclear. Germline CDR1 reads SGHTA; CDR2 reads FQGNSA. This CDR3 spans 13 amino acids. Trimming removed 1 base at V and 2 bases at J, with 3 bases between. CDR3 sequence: CASSLGTYNEQFF. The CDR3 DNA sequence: TGTGCCAGCAGCTTAGGAACCTACAATGAGCAGTTCTTC.

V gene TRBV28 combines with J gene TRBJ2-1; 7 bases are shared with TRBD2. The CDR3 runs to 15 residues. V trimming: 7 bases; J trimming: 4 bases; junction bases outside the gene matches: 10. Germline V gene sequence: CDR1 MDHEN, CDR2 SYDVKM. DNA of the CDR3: TGTGCCAGCACCTGGGCTAGCGGATTATACAATGAGCAGTTCTTC. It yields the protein CASTWASGLYNEQFF. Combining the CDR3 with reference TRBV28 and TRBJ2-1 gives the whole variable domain DVKVTQSSRYLVKRTGEKVFLECVQDMDHENMFWYRQDPGLGLRLIYFSYDVKMKEKGDIPEGYSVSREKKERFSLILESASTNQTSMYLCASTWASGLYNEQFFGPGTRLTVL.

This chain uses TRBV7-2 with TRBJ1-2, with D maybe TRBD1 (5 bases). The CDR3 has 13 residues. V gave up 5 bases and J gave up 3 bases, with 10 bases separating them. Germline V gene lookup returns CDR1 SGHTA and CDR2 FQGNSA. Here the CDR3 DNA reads TGTGCCAGCAGCCCACAGGCAGACTATGGCTACACCTTC. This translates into CASSPQADYGYTF.

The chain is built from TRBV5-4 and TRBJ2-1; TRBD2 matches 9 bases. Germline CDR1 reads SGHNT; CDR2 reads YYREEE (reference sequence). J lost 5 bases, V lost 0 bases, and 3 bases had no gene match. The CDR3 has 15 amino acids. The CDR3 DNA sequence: TGTGCCAGCAGCTTGGCGCTAGCGGGGAACAATGAGCAGTTCTTC. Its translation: CASSLALAGNNEQFF.

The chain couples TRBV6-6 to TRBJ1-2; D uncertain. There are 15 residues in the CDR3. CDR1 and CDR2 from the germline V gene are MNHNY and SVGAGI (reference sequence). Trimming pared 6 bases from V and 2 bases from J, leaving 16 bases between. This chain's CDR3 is CASRPPMGGNYGYTF. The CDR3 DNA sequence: TGTGCCAGCAGGCCACCCATGGGTGGGAACTATGGCTACACCTTC.

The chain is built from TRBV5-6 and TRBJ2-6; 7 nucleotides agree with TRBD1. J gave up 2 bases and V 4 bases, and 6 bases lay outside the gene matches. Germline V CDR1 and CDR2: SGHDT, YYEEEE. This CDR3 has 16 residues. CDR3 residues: CASSIDREAGANVLTF. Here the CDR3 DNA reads TGTGCCAGCAGCATAGACAGGGAAGCTGGGGCCAACGTCCTGACTTTC.